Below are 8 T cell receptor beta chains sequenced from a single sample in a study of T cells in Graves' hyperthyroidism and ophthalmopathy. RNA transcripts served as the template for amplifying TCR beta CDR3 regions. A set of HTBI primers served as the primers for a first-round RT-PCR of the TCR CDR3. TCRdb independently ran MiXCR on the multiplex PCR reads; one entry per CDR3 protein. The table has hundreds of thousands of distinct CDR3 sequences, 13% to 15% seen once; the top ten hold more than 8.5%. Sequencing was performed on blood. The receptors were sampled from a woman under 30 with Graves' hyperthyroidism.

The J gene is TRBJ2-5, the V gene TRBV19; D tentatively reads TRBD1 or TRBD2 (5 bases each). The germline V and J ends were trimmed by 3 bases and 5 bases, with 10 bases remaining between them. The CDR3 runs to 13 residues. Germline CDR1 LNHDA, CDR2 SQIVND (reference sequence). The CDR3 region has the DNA TGTGCCAGTAGTATGAGAGGGGAGGAGACCCAGTACTTC. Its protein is CASSMRGEETQYF.

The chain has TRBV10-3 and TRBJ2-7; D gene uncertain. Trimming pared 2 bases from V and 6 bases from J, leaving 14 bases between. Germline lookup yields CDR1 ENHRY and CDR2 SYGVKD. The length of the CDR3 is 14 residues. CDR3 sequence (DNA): TGTGCCATCAGTGAGCCGCCTTTCGGTCTCGAGCAGTACTTC. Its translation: CAISEPPFGLEQYF.

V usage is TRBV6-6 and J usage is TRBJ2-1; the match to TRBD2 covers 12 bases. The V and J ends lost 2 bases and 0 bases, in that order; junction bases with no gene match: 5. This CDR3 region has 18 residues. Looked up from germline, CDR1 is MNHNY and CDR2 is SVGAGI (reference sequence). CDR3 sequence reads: CASSYRTSGVSSYNEQFF. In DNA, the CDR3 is TGTGCCAGCAGTTACAGGACTAGCGGGGTCAGCTCCTACAATGAGCAGTTCTTC.

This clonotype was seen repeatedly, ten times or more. The CDR3 DNA is TGCGCCAGCAGTCCCGGTGGGCTAGCGGCTACCTACGAGCAGTACTTC. It codes for CASSPGGLAATYEQYF. This rearrangement joins TRBV4-1 to TRBJ2-7; 7 bases are a match to TRBD2. The CDR3 spans 16 residues. The V segment lost 6 bases and the J segment 2 bases; nucleotides outside the gene matches: 13. Germline V CDR1 and CDR2: MGHRA, YSYEKL.

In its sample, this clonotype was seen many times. The CDR3 nucleotides are TGTGCCTGGAGTGTAGACAGGGTTAGCTCCTACAATGAGCAGTTCTTC. Its translation: CAWSVDRVSSYNEQFF. The rearrangement joins TRBV30 to TRBJ2-1; 7 nucleotides match TRBD1. The J segment lost 0 bases and the V segment lost 0 bases, leaving 5 bases of the junction unmatched. This CDR3 has 16 amino acids. The germline V gene encodes CDR1 GTSNPN and CDR2 SVGIG (reference sequence).

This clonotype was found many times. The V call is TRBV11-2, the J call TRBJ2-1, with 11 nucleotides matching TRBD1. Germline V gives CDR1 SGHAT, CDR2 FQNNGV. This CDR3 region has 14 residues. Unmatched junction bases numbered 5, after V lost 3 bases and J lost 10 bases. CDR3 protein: CASSFGQGAGEQFF. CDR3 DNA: TGTGCCAGCAGCTTCGGACAGGGGGCTGGGGAGCAGTTCTTC.

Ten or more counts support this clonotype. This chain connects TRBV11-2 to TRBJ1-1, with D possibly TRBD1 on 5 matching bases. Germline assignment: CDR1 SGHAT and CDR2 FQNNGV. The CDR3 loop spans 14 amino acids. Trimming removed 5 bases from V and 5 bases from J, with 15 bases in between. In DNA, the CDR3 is TGTGCCAGCAGCCAAGGGCAGGGTATGACTGAAGCTTTCTTT. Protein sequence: CASSQGQGMTEAFF.

The CDR3 here is CASSTGTGWETQYF. As DNA, the CDR3 is TGTGCCAGCAGTACCGGGACAGGGTGGGAGACCCAGTACTTC. The chain carries TRBV7-9 and TRBJ2-5; TRBD1 matches at 9 bases. Germline-derived CDR1 and CDR2 are SEHNR and FQNEAQ (reference sequence). V lost 6 bases, J lost 5 bases, and 7 bases stayed unmatched. This CDR3 region has 14 residues. The entire variable domain, with the rest obtained from reference TRBV7-9 and TRBJ2-5, is as follows: DTGVSQNPRHKITKRGQNVTFRCDPISEHNRLYWYRQTLGQGPEFLTYFQNEAQLEKSRLLSDRFSAERPKGSFSTLEIQRTEQGDSAMYLCASSTGTGWETQYFGPGTRLLVL.